This T cell receptor beta chain was obtained from a study of T cell repertoires in cytomegalovirus infection. Trimming cost V 4 bases and J 3 bases, with 15 bases left between them. The CDR3 spans 15 residues. CDR1 is SEHNR and CDR2 is FQNEAQ in the germline V gene (reference sequence). The study's findings and limits: Carriers of CMV plus the relevant HLA were identified by cumulative public TCR beta family frequency.

On this clonotype: Its antigen is not known.

TCRdb re-called the reads through MiXCR, storing one row per CDR3 protein. This sample yields about 110,000 distinct CDR3 sequences, of which around a tenth are seen a single time; over 25% belongs to the top ten. The clonotype originates from a human donor in good health (CMV status not recorded). Some clones in this sample may be carry-over from other donors' samples. Specimen: PBMCs, sequenced either directly or after in vitro stimulation (not recorded which). The chain carries TRBV7-9 and TRBJ1-1; the D is unclear. CDR3 coding DNA: TGTGCCAGCAGCTCCCCTACGGGGTTGGACACTGAAGCTTTCTTT. The encoded protein is CASSSPTGLDTEAFF.